This record looks at one T cell receptor (beta chain) sequence and its context. Its antigen is currently unknown. 13 Jbeta primers and 60 Vbeta primers were used for the PCR. This table comes from immunoSEQ multiplex PCR, and its TCRdb copy is limited to in-frame clones, with some not included. This table holds 150,000 to 250,000 clones, 70% to 85% found once. The data stem from a study of cytomegalovirus exposure and HLA in healthy donors. Study overall: An earlier analysis identified more than 90 million unique TCR beta sequences in about 179 million T cells.

Unrecorded immune exposure was likely among donors, who were nominally healthy when sampled. Study results and caveats: TCR beta V- and J-gene trimming was later associated with a missense DCLRE1C variant.

The CDR3 is 16 residues long. Germline loops: CDR1 SGHVS, CDR2 FQNEAQ. The V end lost 5 bases, the J end lost 7 bases, and 23 bases lay between the germline ends. The TCR originated in a boy aged 2 to 9 in good health and CMV-seronegative. Sequencing was done on a sample of PBMCs. This chain links TRBV7-8 with TRBJ1-2; tentatively, D is TRBD1 (6 bases). Here the CDR3 reads CASSLTGGIRAGGYTF. CDR3 bases: TGTGCCAGCAGCCTAACTGGGGGCATCAGGGCTGGTGGCTACACCTTC.